This T cell receptor beta chain was captured in a study of T cells in Graves' hyperthyroidism and ophthalmopathy. For the study at large: Staff took peripheral blood when the initial diagnosis was made, before any treatment began. Study outcomes and limitations: Ophthalmopathy stood apart from stable hyperthyroidism in a 13 V-J model. Most clonotypes that expanded in the thyroid above 0.001 also showed up in blood.

In making diagnoses, clinical symptoms, serum thyroxine and TRAb, thyroid ultrasound and orbital computed tomography were all used. TCR beta CDR3 region amplification was performed from RNA transcripts. The HTBI primer set served for first-round RT-PCR of the TCR CDR3. TCRdb called the multiplex PCR reads again in MiXCR, with one record for every CDR3 protein. The sample holds approximately 710,000 distinct CDR3 sequences, around 15% seen once. Per germline, CDR1 MNHEY and CDR2 SMNVEV (reference sequence). Unmatched junction bases numbered 13, after V lost 4 bases and J lost 1 base. The CDR3 contains 20 residues. This clonotype came up a few times. The antigen is unknown.

Input material: blood. The receptor comes from a man between 50 and 59 years old with Graves' hyperthyroidism. The rearrangement joins TRBV27 to TRBJ2-3, with 14 bases that match TRBD2. CDR3 in DNA: TGTGCCAGCAGTTATCTGGGACTAGCGGGAGCCCTTTCTCGCACAGATACGCAGTATTTT. Its translation: CASSYLGLAGALSRTDTQYF.